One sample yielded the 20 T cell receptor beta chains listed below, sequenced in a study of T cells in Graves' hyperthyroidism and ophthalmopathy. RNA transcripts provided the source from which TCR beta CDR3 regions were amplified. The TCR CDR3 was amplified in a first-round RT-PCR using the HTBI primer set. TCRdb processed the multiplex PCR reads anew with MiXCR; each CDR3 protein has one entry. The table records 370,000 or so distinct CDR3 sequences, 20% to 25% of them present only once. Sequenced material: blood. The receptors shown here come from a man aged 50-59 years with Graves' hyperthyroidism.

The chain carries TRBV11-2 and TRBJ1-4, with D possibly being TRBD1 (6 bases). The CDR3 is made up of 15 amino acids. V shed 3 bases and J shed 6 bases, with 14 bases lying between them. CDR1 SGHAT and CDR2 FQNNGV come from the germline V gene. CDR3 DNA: TGTGCCAGCAGCTTCACTGGGGGGCGCGATGAAAAACTGTTTTTT. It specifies CASSFTGGRDEKLFF.

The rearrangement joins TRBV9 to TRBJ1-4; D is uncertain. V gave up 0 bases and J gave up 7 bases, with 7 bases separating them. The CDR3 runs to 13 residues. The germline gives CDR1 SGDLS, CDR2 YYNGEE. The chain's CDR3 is CASSVGVGEKLFF. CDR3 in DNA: TGTGCCAGCAGCGTAGGGGTCGGTGAAAAACTGTTTTTT.

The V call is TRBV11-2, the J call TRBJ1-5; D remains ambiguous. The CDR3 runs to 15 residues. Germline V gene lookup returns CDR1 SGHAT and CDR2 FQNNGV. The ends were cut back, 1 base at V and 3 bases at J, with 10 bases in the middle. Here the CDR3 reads CASSLVAGNNQPQHF. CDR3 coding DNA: TGTGCCAGCAGCTTAGTGGCAGGAAACAATCAGCCCCAGCATTTT. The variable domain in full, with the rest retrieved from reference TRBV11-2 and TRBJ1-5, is EAGVAQSPRYKIIEKRQSVAFWCNPISGHATLYWYQQILGQGPKLLIQFQNNGVVDDSQLPKDRFSAERLKGVDSTLKIQPAKLEDSAVYLCASSLVAGNNQPQHFGDGTRLSIL.

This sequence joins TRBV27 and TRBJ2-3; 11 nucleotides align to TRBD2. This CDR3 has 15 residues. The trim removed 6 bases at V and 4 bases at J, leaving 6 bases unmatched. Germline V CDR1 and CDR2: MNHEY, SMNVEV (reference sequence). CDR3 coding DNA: TGTGCCAGCAGGGTCGGGACTAGCGGAGCAGATACGCAGTATTTT. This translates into CASRVGTSGADTQYF.

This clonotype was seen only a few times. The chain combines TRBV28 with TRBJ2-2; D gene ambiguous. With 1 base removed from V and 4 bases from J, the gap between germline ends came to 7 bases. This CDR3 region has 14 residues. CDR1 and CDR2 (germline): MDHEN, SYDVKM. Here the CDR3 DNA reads TGTGCCAGCAGTTTATCGCTAGTCACCGGGGAGCTGTTTTTT. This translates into CASSLSLVTGELFF.

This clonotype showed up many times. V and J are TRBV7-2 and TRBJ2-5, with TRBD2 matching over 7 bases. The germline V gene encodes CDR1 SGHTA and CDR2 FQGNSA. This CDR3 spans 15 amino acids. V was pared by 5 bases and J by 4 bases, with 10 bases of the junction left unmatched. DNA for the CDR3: TGTGCCAGCAGCGGGGGAGGGGTCTCCGGAGAGACCCAGTACTTC. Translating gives CASSGGGVSGETQYF.

The CDR3 is CAWTSGRGGTGELFF. CDR3 nucleotide sequence: TGTGCCTGGACTAGCGGGAGGGGTGGCACCGGGGAGCTGTTTTTT. The chain carries TRBV30 and TRBJ2-2, with 12 bases fitting TRBD2. This CDR3 has 15 residues. The V gene end was trimmed by 4 bases and the J gene end by 4 bases; junction bases not matched to a gene: 4. Germline lookup yields CDR1 GTSNPN and CDR2 SVGIG (reference sequence).

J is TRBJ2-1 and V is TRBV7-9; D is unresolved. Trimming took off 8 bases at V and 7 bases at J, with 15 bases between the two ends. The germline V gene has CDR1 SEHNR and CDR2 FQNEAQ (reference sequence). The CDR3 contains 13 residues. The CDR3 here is CASSLLVTNEQFF. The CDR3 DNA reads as TGTGCCAGCTCCCTCCTGGTGACTAATGAGCAGTTCTTC. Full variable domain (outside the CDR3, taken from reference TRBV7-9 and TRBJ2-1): DTGVSQNPRHKITKRGQNVTFRCDPISEHNRLYWYRQTLGQGPEFLTYFQNEAQLEKSRLLSDRFSAERPKGSFSTLEIQRTEQGDSAMYLCASSLLVTNEQFFGPGTRLTVL.

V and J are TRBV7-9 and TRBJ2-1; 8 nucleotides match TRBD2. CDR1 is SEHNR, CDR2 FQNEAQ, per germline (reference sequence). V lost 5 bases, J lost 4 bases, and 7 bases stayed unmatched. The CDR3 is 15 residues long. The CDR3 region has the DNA TGTGCCAGCAGCCAAGGAGGCGGGAGGTACAATGAGCAGTTCTTC. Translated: CASSQGGGRYNEQFF.

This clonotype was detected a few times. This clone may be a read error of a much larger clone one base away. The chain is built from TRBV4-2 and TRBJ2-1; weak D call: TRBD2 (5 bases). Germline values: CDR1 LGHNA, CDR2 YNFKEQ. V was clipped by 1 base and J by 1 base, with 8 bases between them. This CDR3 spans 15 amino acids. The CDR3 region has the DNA TGTGCCAGCAGCCAAGGTGGGAGATCCTACAATGAGCAGTTCTTC. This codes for CASSQGGRSYNEQFF.

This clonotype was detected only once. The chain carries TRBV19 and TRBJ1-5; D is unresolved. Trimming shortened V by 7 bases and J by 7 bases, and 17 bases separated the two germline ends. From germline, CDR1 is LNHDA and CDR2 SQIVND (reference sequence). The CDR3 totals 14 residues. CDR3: CASTTWELGQPQHF. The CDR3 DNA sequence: TGTGCCAGTACCACGTGGGAACTCGGCCAGCCCCAGCATTTT.

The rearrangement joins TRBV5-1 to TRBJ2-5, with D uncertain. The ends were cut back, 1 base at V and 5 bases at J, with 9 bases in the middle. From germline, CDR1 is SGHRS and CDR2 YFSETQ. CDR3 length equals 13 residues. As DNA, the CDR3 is TGCGCCAGCAGCTTGTCGCATGGGGAGACCCAGTACTTC. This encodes CASSLSHGETQYF.

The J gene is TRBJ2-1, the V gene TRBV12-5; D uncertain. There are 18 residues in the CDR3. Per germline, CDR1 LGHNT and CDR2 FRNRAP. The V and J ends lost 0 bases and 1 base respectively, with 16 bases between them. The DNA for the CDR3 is TGTGCTAGTGGTTTGGTACGGGCGGCGGCGAGGTCCTACAATGAGCAGTTCTTC. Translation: CASGLVRAAARSYNEQFF.

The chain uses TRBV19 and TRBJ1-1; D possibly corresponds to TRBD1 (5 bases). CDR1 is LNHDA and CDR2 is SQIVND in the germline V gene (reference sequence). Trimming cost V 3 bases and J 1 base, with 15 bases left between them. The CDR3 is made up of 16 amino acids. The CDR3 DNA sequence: TGTGCCAGTAGTATGTGGGGCAGGGCTTCGAACACTGAAGCTTTCTTT. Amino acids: CASSMWGRASNTEAFF.

CDR3 DNA: TGTGCCACCAGCCGTCCTAGTGATACGCAGTATTTT. Residues: CATSRPSDTQYF. The V and J genes are TRBV15 and TRBJ2-3; unclear D gene. Trimming shortened V by 5 bases and J by 6 bases, and 9 bases separated the two germline ends. The CDR3 totals 12 residues. Germline CDR1 is LNHNV and CDR2 is YYDKDF (reference sequence).

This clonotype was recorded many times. The CDR3 spells CASSTRSAGVQFF. CDR3 coding DNA: TGTGCCAGCAGCACACGGAGCGCGGGGGTGCAGTTCTTC. The chain couples TRBV28 to TRBJ2-1, with 7 bases aligning to TRBD2. The CDR3 is made up of 13 amino acids. Germline V lookup: CDR1 MDHEN, CDR2 SYDVKM. V was clipped by 6 bases and J by 12 bases; unmatched bases: 11.

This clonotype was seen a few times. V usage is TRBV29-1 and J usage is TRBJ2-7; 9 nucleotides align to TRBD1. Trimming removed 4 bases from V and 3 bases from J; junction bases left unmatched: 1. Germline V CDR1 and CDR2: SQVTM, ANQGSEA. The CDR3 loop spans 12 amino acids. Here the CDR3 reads CSVADRGYEQYF. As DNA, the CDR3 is TGCAGCGTTGCGGACAGGGGCTACGAGCAGTACTTC.

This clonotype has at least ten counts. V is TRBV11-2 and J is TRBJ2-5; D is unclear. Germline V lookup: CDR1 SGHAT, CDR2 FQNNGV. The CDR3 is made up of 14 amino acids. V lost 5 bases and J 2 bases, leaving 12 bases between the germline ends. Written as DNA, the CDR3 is TGTGCCAGCAGCCCTCAGGAGTGGCAAGAGACCCAGTACTTC. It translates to CASSPQEWQETQYF.

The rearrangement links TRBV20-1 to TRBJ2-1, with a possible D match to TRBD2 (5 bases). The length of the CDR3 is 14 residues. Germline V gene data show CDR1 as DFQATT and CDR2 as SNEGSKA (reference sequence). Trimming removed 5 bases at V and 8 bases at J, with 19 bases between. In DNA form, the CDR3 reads TGCAGTGCTCGGGGTTCGTGGGCCCAGGATGAGCAGTTCTTC. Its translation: CSARGSWAQDEQFF.

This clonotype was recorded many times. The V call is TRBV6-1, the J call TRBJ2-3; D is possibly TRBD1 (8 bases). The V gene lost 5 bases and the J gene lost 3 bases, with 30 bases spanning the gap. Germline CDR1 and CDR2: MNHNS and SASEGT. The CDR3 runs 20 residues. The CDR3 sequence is CASSNPRGQGGLVQTDTQYF. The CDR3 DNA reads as TGTGCCAGCAGTAACCCTCGAGGACAGGGAGGACTAGTGCAGACAGATACGCAGTATTTT.